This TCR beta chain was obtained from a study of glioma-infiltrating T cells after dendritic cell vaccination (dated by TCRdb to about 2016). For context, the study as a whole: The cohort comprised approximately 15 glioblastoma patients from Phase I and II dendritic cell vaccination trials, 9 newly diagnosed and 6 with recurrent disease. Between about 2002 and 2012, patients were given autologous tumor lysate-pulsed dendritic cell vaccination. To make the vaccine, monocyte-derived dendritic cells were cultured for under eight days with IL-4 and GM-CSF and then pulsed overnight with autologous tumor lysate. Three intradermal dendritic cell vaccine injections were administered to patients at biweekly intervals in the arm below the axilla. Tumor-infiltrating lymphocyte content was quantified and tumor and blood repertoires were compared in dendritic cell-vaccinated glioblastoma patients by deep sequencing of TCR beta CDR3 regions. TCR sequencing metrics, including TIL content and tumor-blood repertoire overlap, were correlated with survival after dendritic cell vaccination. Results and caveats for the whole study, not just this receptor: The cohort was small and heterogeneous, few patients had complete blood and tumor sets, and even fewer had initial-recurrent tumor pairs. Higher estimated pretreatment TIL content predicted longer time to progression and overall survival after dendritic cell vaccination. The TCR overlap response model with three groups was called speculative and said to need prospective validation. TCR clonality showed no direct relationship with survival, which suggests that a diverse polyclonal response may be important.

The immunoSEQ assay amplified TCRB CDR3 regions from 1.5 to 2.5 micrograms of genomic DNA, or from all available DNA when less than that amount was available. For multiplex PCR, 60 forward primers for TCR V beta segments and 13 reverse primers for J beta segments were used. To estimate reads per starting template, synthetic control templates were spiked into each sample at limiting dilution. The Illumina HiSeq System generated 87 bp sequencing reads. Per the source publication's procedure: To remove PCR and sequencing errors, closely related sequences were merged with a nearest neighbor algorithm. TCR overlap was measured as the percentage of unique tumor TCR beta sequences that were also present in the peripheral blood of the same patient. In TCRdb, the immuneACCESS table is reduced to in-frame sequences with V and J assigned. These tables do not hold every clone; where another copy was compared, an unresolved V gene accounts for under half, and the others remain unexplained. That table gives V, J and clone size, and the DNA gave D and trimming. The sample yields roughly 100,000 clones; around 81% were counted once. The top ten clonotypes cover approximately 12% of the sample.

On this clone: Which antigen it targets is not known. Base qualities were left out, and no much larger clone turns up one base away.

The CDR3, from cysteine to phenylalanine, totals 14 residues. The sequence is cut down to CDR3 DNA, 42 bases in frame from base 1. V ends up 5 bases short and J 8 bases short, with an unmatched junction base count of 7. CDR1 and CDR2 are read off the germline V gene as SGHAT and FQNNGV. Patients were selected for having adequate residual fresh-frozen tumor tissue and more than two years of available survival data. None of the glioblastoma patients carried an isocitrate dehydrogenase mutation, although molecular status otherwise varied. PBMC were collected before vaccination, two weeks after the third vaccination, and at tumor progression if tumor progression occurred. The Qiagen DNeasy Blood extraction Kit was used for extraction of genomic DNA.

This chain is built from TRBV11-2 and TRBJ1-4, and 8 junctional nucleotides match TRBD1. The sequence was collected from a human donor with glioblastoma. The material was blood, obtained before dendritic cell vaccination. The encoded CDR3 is CASSQDRVGEKLFF. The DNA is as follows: TGTGCCAGCAGCCAGGACAGGGTCGGGGAAAAACTGTTTTTT.